This T cell receptor (beta chain) is drawn from a study of T cell repertoires in cytomegalovirus infection. As for the study in general: Carrying CMV and the relevant HLA type showed in public TCR beta signatures.

This clonotype was counted only a few times. Its antigen is not known. Germline CDR1 SEHNR, CDR2 FQNEAQ (reference sequence). CDR3 size: 16 residues. V was clipped by 1 base and J by 2 bases, with 12 bases between them. Study results and caveats: The study found HLA-C-restricted CMV-specific TCR beta clonotypes dominating the ex vivo response.

TCRdb re-derived calls from the reads in MiXCR, one entry per CDR3 protein. This sample has about 500,000 distinct CDR3 sequences, with around 35% found just once. The V call is TRBV7-9, the J call TRBJ1-5, with D perhaps TRBD1 (5 bases). This sequence was found in a human donor in good health (CMV status not recorded). Some clones in this sample may be carry-over from other donors' samples. This specimen was cultured PBMCs, taken from culture after CMV antigen stimulation. Here the CDR3 DNA reads TGTGCCAGCAGCTTAGGCGGGAGCAGGGGCAATCAGCCCCAGCATTTT. Its protein is CASSLGGSRGNQPQHF.